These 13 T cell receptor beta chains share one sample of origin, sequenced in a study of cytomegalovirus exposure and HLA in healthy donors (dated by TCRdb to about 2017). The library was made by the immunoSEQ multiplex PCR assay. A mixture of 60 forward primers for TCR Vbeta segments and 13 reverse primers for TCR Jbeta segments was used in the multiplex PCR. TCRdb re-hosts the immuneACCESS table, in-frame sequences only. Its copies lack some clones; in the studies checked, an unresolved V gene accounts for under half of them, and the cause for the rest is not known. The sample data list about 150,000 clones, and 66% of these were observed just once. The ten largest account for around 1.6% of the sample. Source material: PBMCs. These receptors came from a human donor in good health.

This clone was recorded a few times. Here the CDR3 reads CASSSRDSGDTQYF. The CDR3 bases are TGCGCCAGCAGCTCCCGGGACAGTGGGGATACGCAGTATTTT. The chain links TRBV4-1 to TRBJ2-3; 7 bases agree with TRBD1. This CDR3 comprises 14 residues. The germline V gene has CDR1 MGHRA and CDR2 YSYEKL. With 5 bases clipped from V and 6 bases from J, the junction kept 8 bases outside the gene matches.

CDR3 nucleotides: TGTGCCAGCAGCTTGGGGGGGGGCCTTATTGGTACTGAAGCTTTCTTT. It is translated as CASSLGGGLIGTEAFF. This rearrangement joins TRBV5-4 to TRBJ1-1, with a weak D call TRBD1 (6 bases). This CDR3 contains 16 residues. The V gene lost 0 bases and the J gene lost 5 bases, with 17 bases spanning the gap. Germline lookup yields CDR1 SGHNT and CDR2 YYREEE (reference sequence).

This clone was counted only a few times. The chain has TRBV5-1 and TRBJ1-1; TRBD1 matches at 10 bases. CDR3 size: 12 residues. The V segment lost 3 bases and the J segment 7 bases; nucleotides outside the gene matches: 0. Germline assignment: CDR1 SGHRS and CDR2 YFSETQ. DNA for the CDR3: TGCGCCAGCAGCTGGACAGGGGGTGAAGCTTTCTTT. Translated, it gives CASSWTGGEAFF. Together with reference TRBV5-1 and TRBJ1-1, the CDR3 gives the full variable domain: KAGVTQTPRYLIKTRGQQVTLSCSPISGHRSVSWYQQTPGQGLQFLFEYFSETQRNKGNFPGRFSGRQFSNSRSEMNVSTLELGDSALYLCASSWTGGEAFFGQGTRLTVV.

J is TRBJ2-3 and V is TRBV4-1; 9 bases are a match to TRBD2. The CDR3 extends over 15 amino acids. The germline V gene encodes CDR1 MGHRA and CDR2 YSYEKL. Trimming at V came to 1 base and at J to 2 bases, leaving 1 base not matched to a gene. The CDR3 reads CASSQASGTTDTQYF. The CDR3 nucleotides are TGCGCCAGCAGCCAAGCTAGCGGGACCACAGATACGCAGTATTTT.

The CDR3 reads CASSQGYPGREDGETQYF. The DNA of the CDR3 is TGTGCCAGCAGCCAAGGGTATCCGGGGCGGGAGGATGGGGAGACCCAGTACTTC. This chain joins TRBV4-2 and TRBJ2-5; 8 bases agree with TRBD2. With 1 base clipped from V and 5 bases from J, the junction kept 15 bases outside the gene matches. Germline CDR1 LGHNA, CDR2 YNFKEQ. The CDR3 loop spans 18 amino acids.

CDR3 residues: CASSMLRTGPSSSSYEQYF. The DNA of the CDR3 is TGTGCCAGCAGCATGCTCCGGACAGGGCCGTCCTCGAGCTCCTACGAGCAGTACTTC. V usage is TRBV7-2 and J usage is TRBJ2-7, with TRBD1 identical over 8 bases. CDR3 length: 19 amino acids. Looked up from germline, CDR1 is SGHTA and CDR2 is FQGNSA. V lost 5 bases to trimming and J lost 0 bases; unmatched junction nucleotides: 18.

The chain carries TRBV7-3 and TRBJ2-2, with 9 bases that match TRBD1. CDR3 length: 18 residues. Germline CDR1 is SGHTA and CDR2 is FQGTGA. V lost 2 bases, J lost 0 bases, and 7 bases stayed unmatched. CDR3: CASSLGTGSTPNTGELFF. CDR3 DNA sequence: TGTGCCAGCAGCTTAGGGACAGGGTCTACCCCGAACACCGGGGAGCTGTTTTTT.

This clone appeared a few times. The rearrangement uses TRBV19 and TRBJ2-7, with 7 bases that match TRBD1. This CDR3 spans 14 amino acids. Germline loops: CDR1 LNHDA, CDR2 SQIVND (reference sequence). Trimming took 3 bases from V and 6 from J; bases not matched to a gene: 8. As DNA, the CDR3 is TGTGCCAGTAGTATTCGACAGGGATGGGGCGAGCAGTACTTC. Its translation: CASSIRQGWGEQYF. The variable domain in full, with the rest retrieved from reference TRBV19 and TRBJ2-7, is DGGITQSPKYLFRKEGQNVTLSCEQNLNHDAMYWYRQDPGQGLRLIYYSQIVNDFQKGDIAEGYSVSREKKESFPLTVTSAQKNPTAFYLCASSIRQGWGEQYFGPGTRLTVT.

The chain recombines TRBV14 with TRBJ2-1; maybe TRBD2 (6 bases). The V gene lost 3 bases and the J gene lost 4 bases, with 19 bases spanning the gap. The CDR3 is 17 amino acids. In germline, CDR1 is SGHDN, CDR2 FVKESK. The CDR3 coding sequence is TGTGCCAGCAGCCAGGGACTCACATACAGCACATACAATGAGCAGTTCTTC. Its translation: CASSQGLTYSTYNEQFF. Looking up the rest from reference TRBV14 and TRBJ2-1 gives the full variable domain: EAGVTQFPSHSVIEKGQTVTLRCDPISGHDNLYWYRRVMGKEIKFLLHFVKESKQDESGMPNNRFLAERTGGTYSTLKVQPAELEDSGVYFCASSQGLTYSTYNEQFFGPGTRLTVL.

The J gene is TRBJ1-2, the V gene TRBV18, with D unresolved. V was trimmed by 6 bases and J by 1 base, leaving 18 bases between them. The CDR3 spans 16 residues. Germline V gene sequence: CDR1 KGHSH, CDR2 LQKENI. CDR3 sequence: CASSPTSDTYNYGYTF. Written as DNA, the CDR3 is TGTGCCAGCTCCCCAACCTCAGACACTTATAACTATGGCTACACCTTC. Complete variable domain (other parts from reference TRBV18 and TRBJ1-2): NAGVMQNPRHLVRRRGQEARLRCSPMKGHSHVYWYRQLPEEGLKFMVYLQKENIIDESGMPKERFSAEFPKEGPSILRIQQVVRGDSAAYFCASSPTSDTYNYGYTFGSGTRLTVV.

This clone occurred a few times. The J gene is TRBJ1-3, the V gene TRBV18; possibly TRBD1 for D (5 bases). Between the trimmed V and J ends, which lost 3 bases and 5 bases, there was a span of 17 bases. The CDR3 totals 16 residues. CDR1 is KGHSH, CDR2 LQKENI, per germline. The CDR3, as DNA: TGTGCCAGCTCACCCACCGGGCAGGGAGGTCGAAACACCATATATTTT. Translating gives CASSPTGQGGRNTIYF. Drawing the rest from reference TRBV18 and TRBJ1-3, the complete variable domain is NAGVMQNPRHLVRRRGQEARLRCSPMKGHSHVYWYRQLPEEGLKFMVYLQKENIIDESGMPKERFSAEFPKEGPSILRIQQVVRGDSAAYFCASSPTGQGGRNTIYFGEGSWLTVV.

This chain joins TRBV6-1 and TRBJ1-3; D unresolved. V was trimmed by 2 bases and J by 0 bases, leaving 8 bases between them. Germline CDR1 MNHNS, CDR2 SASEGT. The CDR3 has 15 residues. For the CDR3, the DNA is TGTGCCAGCAGTGAAATCTCCCGCTCTGGAAACACCATATATTTT. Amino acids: CASSEISRSGNTIYF.

This CDR3 reads CASAQGLSNQPQHF. The CDR3 bases are TGTGCCAGTGCGCAGGGTTTGAGCAATCAGCCCCAGCATTTT. The V call is TRBV2, the J call TRBJ1-5, with D possibly matching TRBD1 (5 bases). CDR3 length equals 14 residues. Germline loops: CDR1 SNHLY, CDR2 FYNNEI. V gave up 9 bases and J gave up 1 base, with 13 bases separating them.